This T cell receptor (beta chain) appears in the sequencing data of a study of early T cells in non-severe SARS-CoV-2 infection (dated by TCRdb to about 2021). As for the study more broadly: Because TCR sequencing relied on bulk RNA taken from unsorted whole blood, pairing of alpha and beta chains was not possible.

The CDR3 covers 14 residues, taking in both the cysteine and the phenylalanine. Only the CDR3 region is kept as DNA, spanning 42 bases read in frame from base 1. As encoded in the germline V gene (reference sequence), CDR1 is LNHDA while CDR2 is SQIVND. Trimming takes 3 bases off V and 3 bases off J; junction bases not matched to a gene: 2. The study was a case-control design nested within a healthcare worker cohort in London, UK, with weekly nasopharyngeal swab PCR tests and blood sampling. Between 23 and 31 March 2020, the week of the UK lockdown, healthcare workers were enrolled and then followed up weekly for as long as 16 weeks. Library construction relied on 5' RACE. The reads were generated on a NextSeq 500. The TCR library protocol attached unique molecular identifiers to individual cDNA molecules to correct for sequencing error and PCR bias. Both TCR alpha and beta chains were sequenced, and tight co-correlation was observed between alpha and beta sequence abundances in each sample. Per the source publication's procedure: V gene, J gene and CDR3 annotation of TCR sequences was performed with Decombinator V4. Expanded TCRs were defined as changing significantly between any two time points under a Poisson model with p below 0.0001. TCR abundances were normalised to the total number of TCRs sequenced per sample and were expressed as counts per million. MAIT TCRs were defined by TRAV1-2 paired with TRAJ12, TRAJ20 or TRAJ33, and iNKT TCRs by TRAV10 paired with TRAJ18. VDJdb, accessed 1 November 2021, was searched for CMV, EBV and SARS-CoV-2 annotated TCRs, excluding TCRs annotated for multiple antigens. TCRdb handled the public reads itself, with Q25 trimming in fastp and clone calling in MiXCR, and kept productive beta chains. Every CDR3 protein is listed once, alongside the most common genes and DNA of its rows. These V and J calls originate from TCRdb's pipeline instead of the authors' own analysis. The sample contains about 99,000 distinct CDR3 sequences, 15% to 20% of them found a single time. The top ten hold about 1.3% of the sample.

This clonotype occurred many times. Its antigen remains unidentified. No much larger clonotype is one base removed from it; base qualities were not supplied. Study-wide conclusions, independent of this receptor: VDJdb matching was skewed toward anti-spike CD8 responses and likely underestimated virus-specific expansions, missing private and CD4 specificities.

Source material: whole blood. The sequence joins TRBV19 to TRBJ1-5, with 7 bases matching TRBD1. The source of this sequence is an adult who was a healthcare worker with PCR-confirmed SARS-CoV-2 infection or an uninfected control (not recorded which). The CDR3 protein is CASSMDRHNQPQHF. The base sequence is TGTGCCAGTAGTATGGACAGGCACAATCAGCCCCAGCATTTT.